The clone carrying this TCR beta chain was found many times. Germline CDR1 and CDR2: MNHNY and SVGAGI (reference sequence). With 2 bases removed from V and 1 base from J, the gap between germline ends came to 15 bases. This CDR3 spans 17 amino acids. The record originates from a study of low-dose radiotherapy and immunotherapy resistance in tumors. Across the whole study: Cyclophosphamide was given intravenously at 200 mg/m2 every two weeks, and each dose came one day before radiation and immunotherapy.

Primers used for first-strand cDNA, a TRAV- and TRBV-specific set, covered both alpha and beta chains. Over roughly 19 PCR cycles, TCRs were amplified from a constant-region primer and V-primer adapter. TCRdb independently ran MiXCR on the reads; one entry per CDR3 protein. The sample lists approximately 80,000 distinct CDR3 sequences, 15% to 20% occurring once. Described time point: after trial treatment. Treatment meaning: LDRT plus nivolumab, ipilimumab, low-dose cyclophosphamide and aspirin (RACIN trial). This specimen consisted of PBMCs, obtained after low-dose radiotherapy plus immunotherapy. J is TRBJ1-5 and V is TRBV6-6; TRBD1 is a possible D gene (5 bases). The TCR sequence derives from a male donor with prostate cancer. DNA for the CDR3: TGTGCCAGCAGTTACGGGGCTGGGTTCGGGAGCAATCAGCCCCAGCATTTT. Translation: CASSYGAGFGSNQPQHF.